The sequence of this T cell receptor (beta chain) was determined in a study of shared clonotypes between healthy human individuals (dated by TCRdb to the early 2020s). Regarding the study in general: Three men and a couple of women, aged 18 to 49 years, made up the cohort. For each donor, CD4 naive and CD4 memory were each given three plates, CD8 naive was given two plates, and CD8 memory was given one plate. Blood TCR repertoires of roughly 5 healthy adults were deeply sequenced to estimate repertoire size and the extent of clonotype sharing between individuals. To increase sequencing depth and limit assay-specific biases, different laboratories used diverse techniques to prepare libraries and sequence TCR repertoires. Leukapheresis yielded between about 0.8 and 9.5 billion PBMCs per donor.

A remark on this clone: The antigen this receptor binds is unknown. Base qualities are not at hand, and no much larger clone is one base apart. This same CDR3 is encoded by further DNA sequences in the sample.

The investigation overall reported the following: Even with the large sequencing depth, rarefaction of the sorted-subset datasets indicated that sequencing was incomplete. Naive subsets generally had larger estimated clonotype richness than memory subsets did. Higher generation probabilities were observed for clonotypes shared by all four sorted-subset donors than for non-shared clonotypes. Only blood was sampled, and tissue TCR repertoires likely differ from those in blood. Pairwise subsampling led to the expectation that sequencing depth would affect the degree of clonotype sharing among donors. Because the study included only a small number of donors, the genetic and exposure-history diversity represented was limited. Across several donors, 4.5% to 6.5% of naive CD4, over 3% of naive CD8, roughly 2.3% of memory CD4, and roughly 0.41% of memory CD8 clonotypes were shared.

The donors were healthy, HIV-negative adults who had no recently reported acute infections or vaccinations. Only Caucasian adults living in Nashville, Tennessee, USA were represented among the donors. Magnetic negative selection was used to enrich CD4+ T cells, after which naive cells were positively selected on CD45RA and the negative fraction became the memory subset. Blood was obtained by leukapheresis, after which PBMCs were separated by Ficoll-Histopaque density gradient centrifugation and cryopreserved in liquid nitrogen vapor phase. Purity and quantity of every magnetically sorted T cell population were checked by analytical flow cytometry. Each sorted fraction had its genomic DNA isolated and then quantified by UV absorbance on a Nanodrop 2000c. CDR1 and CDR2 (GTSNPN, SVGIG) derive from the germline V gene (reference sequence). From cysteine to phenylalanine, the CDR3 is 13 amino acids long. The retained sequence is limited to the CDR3, 39 bases, with the frame set at the first base. The junction carries 5 bases between V and J, which are trimmed by 0 bases and 0 bases respectively.

Using the deep immunoSEQ assay, multiplex PCR amplified TCR CDR3 regions from genomic DNA. Genomic DNA extracted from each cell subset was distributed evenly over all wells of several immunoSEQ 96-well plates, and each plate served as one replicate. For sorted subsets, about 210 ng of genomic DNA, equivalent to around 30,000 T cell genomes, went into each replicate PCR. Purified libraries were measured with a Qubit 3.0 fluorometer, size-checked on a Bioanalyzer 2100, and measured again with the KAPA Library Quantification kit. Every immunoSEQ 96-well plate was sequenced on a separate single-read 150-cycle Illumina NextSeq 550 flow cell. Regarding the original processing steps: Because the immunoSEQ output included only junctional sequences and no quality scores, the filtering could not be the same as the filtering used for full-length reads. Sequences were annotated with PyIR, a Python wrapper for IgBLAST v1.9, and V/J genes and CDR3 were assigned using IMGT germline references. Any read was removed if the V/J assignment was weak (E-value above 1e-6), the CDR3 was missing, or the read contained stop codons, out-of-frame junctions, or ambiguous translated residues. V3J clonotypes were defined by identical inferred V gene, J gene, and CDR3 amino acid sequence. To compute the percentage overlap between repertoires, the number of shared unique clonotypes was divided by the size of the smaller repertoire. RTK rarefaction, the Chao1 estimator, and Recon v2.1 estimates of unobserved clonotypes were used to assess repertoire richness. OLGA was used to compute generation probabilities for all TCRbeta clonotypes that the gDNA method yielded from several donors. This is the immuneACCESS table as TCRdb keeps it, with only in-frame sequences that have V and J called. A part of the clones is gone; compared with another copy, unresolved V genes explain less than half, and the rest is unexplained. V, J and clone size are those of that table, while D and trimming were read from the DNA. For this sample there are about a million clones; 76% appear just once. About 1.5% of the sample lies in the top ten.

This TCR was recovered from a young man in good health. The chain couples TRBV30 to TRBJ1-1; the D gene is unclear. Sequencing used memory CD4+ T cells sorted from blood. The meaning of the sample's cell subset or site label: CD45RA-negative fraction. This receptor has the CDR3 CAWSVQMNTEAFF. The nucleotide sequence reads as follows: TGTGCCTGGAGTGTACAAATGAACACTGAAGCTTTCTTT.